This TCR beta chain was identified in a study of post-analysis software for immune sequencing data. Whole-study findings and limits: Among 4 or 5 TRBV segments more frequent in patients than controls were TRBV5-6, TRBV5-1 and TRBV20-1. A significant reduction in normalized Chao1 diversity was observed in multiple sclerosis patients versus controls.

Prepared libraries of TCR beta cDNA carried unique molecular identifiers. MiXCR, run by TCRdb on the PCR reads, gives a single entry per CDR3 protein. The table shows 550,000 to 700,000 distinct CDR3 sequences, with 44% occurring only once. V was cut by 1 base and J by 2 bases, with 14 bases left in between. Germline CDR1 LNHNV, CDR2 YYDKDF (reference sequence). This CDR3 is 16 amino acids long. Points on this clonotype: The antigen remains undetermined.

The material sequenced was blood. The rearrangement joins TRBV15 to TRBJ1-2; a weak D match, TRBD1 (5 bases). This TCR was recovered from a girl aged 5-17 years with multiple sclerosis. CDR3 protein: CATSRGKGRVNYGYTF. CDR3 in DNA: TGTGCCACCAGCAGAGGGAAGGGCAGGGTAAACTATGGCTACACCTTC.